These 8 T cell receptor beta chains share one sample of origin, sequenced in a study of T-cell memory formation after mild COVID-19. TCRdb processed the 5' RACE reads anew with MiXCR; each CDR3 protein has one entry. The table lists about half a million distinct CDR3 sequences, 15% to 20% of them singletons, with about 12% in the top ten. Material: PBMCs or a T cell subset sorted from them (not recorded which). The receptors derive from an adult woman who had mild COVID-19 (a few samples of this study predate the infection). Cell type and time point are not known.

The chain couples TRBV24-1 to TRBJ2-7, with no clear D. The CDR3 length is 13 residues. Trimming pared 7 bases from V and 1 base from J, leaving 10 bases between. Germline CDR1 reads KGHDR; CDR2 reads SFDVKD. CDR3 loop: CATSSGVSYEQYF. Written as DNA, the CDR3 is TGTGCCACCAGCTCTGGGGTGTCCTACGAGCAGTACTTC.

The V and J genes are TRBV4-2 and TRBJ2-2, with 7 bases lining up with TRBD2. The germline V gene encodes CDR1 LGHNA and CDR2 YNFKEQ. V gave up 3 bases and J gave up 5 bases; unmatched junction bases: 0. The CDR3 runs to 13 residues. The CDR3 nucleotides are TGTGCCAGCAGCCAGGGGGGGACCGGGGAGCTGTTTTTT. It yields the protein CASSQGGTGELFF.

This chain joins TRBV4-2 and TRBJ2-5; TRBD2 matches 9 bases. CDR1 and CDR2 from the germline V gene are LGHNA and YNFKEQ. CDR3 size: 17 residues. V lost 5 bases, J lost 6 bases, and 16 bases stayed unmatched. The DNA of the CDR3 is TGTGCCAGCAGCGCGAGGGGCGGGGGGGCCGATGGGCAGACCCAGTACTTC. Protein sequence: CASSARGGGADGQTQYF.

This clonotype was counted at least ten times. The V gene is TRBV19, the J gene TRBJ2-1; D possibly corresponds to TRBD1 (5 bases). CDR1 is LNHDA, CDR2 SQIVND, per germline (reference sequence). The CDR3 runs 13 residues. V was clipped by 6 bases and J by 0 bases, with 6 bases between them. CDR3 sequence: CASSQGSYNEQFF. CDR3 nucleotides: TGTGCCAGTAGCCAGGGCTCCTACAATGAGCAGTTCTTC.

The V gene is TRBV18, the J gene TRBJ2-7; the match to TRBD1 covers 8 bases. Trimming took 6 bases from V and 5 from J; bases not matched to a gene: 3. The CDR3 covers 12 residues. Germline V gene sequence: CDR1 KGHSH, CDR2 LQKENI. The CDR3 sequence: CASSQTGDEQYV. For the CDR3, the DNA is TGTGCCAGCTCCCAGACAGGGGACGAGCAGTACGTC.

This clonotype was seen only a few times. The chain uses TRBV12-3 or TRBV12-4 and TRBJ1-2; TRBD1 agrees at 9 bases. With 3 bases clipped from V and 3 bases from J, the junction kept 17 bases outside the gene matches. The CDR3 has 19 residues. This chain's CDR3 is CASSFGVYLGQGLDYGYTF. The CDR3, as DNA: TGTGCCAGCAGTTTCGGAGTTTATTTGGGACAGGGTCTAGACTATGGCTACACCTTC.

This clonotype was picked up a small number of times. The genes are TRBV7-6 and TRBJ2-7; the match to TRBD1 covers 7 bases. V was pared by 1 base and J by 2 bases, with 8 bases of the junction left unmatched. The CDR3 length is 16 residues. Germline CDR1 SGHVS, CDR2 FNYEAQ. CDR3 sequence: CASSLGHSDRAYEQYF. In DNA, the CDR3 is TGTGCCAGCAGCTTAGGTCACTCCGACAGGGCCTACGAGCAGTACTTC.

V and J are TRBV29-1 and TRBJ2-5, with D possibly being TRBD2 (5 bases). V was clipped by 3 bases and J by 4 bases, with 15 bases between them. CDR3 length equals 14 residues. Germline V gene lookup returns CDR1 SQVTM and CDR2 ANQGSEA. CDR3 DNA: TGCAGCGTTGAGAAAGCGGCCCGGGGAGAGACCCAGTACTTC. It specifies CSVEKAARGETQYF.